Presented here are 10 T cell receptor beta chains from one specimen sequenced in a study of T cell repertoires in cytomegalovirus infection. TCRdb ran MiXCR on the reads and lists one entry per CDR3 protein. The sample includes around 740,000 distinct CDR3 sequences, about a third seen only once; the top ten take 2.5% to 3%. The specimen was PBMCs. Source of these receptors: a human donor in good health (CMV status not recorded). Some clones in this sample may be carry-over from other donors' samples.

A word on this clonotype: A much more abundant neighbour one base away suggests this may be a read error. This chain connects TRBV7-8 to TRBJ1-5; D remains ambiguous. Trimming took off 6 bases at V and 0 bases at J, with 15 bases between the two ends. This CDR3 comprises 16 residues. Germline CDR1 reads SGHVS; CDR2 reads FQNEAQ. This chain's CDR3 is CASRALSADSNQPQHF. In DNA form, the CDR3 reads TGTGCCAGCAGGGCTCTTTCAGCCGATAGCAATCAGCCCCAGCATTTT.

The table lists this clonotype with many counts. V usage is TRBV7-2 and J usage is TRBJ1-2; D call uncertain. CDR1 SGHTA and CDR2 FQGNSA come from the germline V gene. V gave up 5 bases and J gave up 5 bases, with 12 bases separating them. CDR3 size: 13 residues. CDR3 protein: CASSGIIGYGYTF. Here the CDR3 DNA reads TGTGCCAGCAGCGGGATTATCGGTTATGGCTACACCTTC.

This clonotype has a handful of counts. The chain joins TRBV2 to TRBJ1-2; 8 nucleotides line up with TRBD1. The CDR3 runs to 15 residues. Germline CDR1 and CDR2: SNHLY and FYNNEI. With V trimmed by 6 bases and J by 5 bases, 11 bases remained unmatched. The CDR3 loop is CASRAGTGGRYGYTF. CDR3 nucleotide sequence: TGTGCCAGCAGAGCCGGGACAGGAGGAAGATATGGCTACACCTTC.

This clonotype occurred many times. The V gene is TRBV4-1, the J gene TRBJ2-2; TRBD2 aligns across 11 bases. The V and J ends lost 3 bases and 3 bases, in that order; junction bases with no gene match: 3. This CDR3 region has 16 residues. The V gene's germline CDR1 is MGHRA and CDR2 YSYEKL. The CDR3 loop is CASSQGLAEYTGELFF. The CDR3 nucleotides are TGCGCCAGCAGCCAGGGACTAGCGGAGTACACCGGGGAGCTGTTTTTT.

The chain couples TRBV28 to TRBJ2-1, with 8 nucleotides matching TRBD2. The trim removed 4 bases at V and 9 bases at J, leaving 8 bases unmatched. Looked up from germline, CDR1 is MDHEN and CDR2 is SYDVKM. The CDR3 runs 14 residues. This CDR3 reads CASSSAGLESEQFF. The CDR3 nucleotides read TGTGCCAGCAGTTCCGCGGGACTAGAAAGTGAGCAGTTCTTC.

The CDR3 bases are TGCAGTGCTAGAACAGATACGCAGTATTTT. This sequence encodes CSARTDTQYF. The chain carries TRBV20-1 and TRBJ2-3; no clear D. The CDR3 has 10 residues. V lost 2 bases to trimming and J lost 3 bases, with 0 bases between them. Germline CDR1 reads DFQATT; CDR2 reads SNEGSKA (reference sequence).

The chain uses TRBV28 and TRBJ1-5; perhaps TRBD1 as D (6 bases). Germline-derived CDR1 and CDR2 are MDHEN and SYDVKM. V dropped 3 bases and J dropped 6 bases, with 27 bases sitting between them. The CDR3 length is 19 residues. The CDR3: CASSFLSPGGPSLSQPQHF. For the CDR3, the DNA is TGTGCCAGCAGTTTTTTGTCGCCGGGGGGCCCCTCGCTAAGTCAGCCCCAGCATTTT.

The rearrangement joins TRBV28 to TRBJ2-1, with 10 positions matching TRBD2. CDR3 length equals 16 residues. Germline CDR1 MDHEN, CDR2 SYDVKM. The ends lost 0 bases at V and 8 bases at J; junction bases unmatched: 7. CDR3 nucleotides: TGTGCCAGCAGTTTATGGTCAAGCGGGGGGGCCGATGAGCAGTTCTTC. Amino acid sequence: CASSLWSSGGADEQFF.

A word on this clonotype: Relative to the germline gene, one junction end is altered; a read error may explain this. The CDR3 is CASSIAEGPDTQYF. In DNA form, the CDR3 reads TGTGCCAGCAGTATAGCTGAGGGACCAGATACGCAGTATTTT. The chain has TRBV12-3 or TRBV12-4 and TRBJ2-3; D tentatively fits TRBD1 or TRBD2 (5 bases each). The CDR3 is 14 residues long.

The CDR3 reads CASGRTTQETQYF. The CDR3 bases are TGTGCCAGCGGGAGGACCACGCAAGAGACCCAGTACTTC. The chain employs TRBV28 and TRBJ2-5; D might be TRBD2 (6 bases). Germline CDR1 is MDHEN and CDR2 is SYDVKM. Trimming removed 8 bases from V and 2 bases from J, with 12 bases in between. The CDR3 contains 13 residues.